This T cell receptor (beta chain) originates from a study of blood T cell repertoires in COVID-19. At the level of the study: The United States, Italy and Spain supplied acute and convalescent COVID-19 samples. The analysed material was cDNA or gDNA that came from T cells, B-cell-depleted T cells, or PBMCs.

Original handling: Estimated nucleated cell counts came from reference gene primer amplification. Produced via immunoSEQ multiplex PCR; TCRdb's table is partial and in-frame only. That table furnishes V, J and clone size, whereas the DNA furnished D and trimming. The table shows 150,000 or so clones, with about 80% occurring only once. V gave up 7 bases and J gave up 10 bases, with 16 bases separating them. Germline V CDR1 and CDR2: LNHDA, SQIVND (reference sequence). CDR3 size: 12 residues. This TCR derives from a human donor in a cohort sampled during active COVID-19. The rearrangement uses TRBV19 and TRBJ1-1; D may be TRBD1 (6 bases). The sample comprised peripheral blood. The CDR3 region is CASNPRGGSAFF. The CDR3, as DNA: TGTGCCAGTAACCCCAGGGGAGGGTCAGCTTTCTTT. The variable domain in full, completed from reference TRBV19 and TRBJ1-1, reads DGGITQSPKYLFRKEGQNVTLSCEQNLNHDAMYWYRQDPGQGLRLIYYSQIVNDFQKGDIAEGYSVSREKKESFPLTVTSAQKNPTAFYLCASNPRGGSAFFGQGTRLTVV.